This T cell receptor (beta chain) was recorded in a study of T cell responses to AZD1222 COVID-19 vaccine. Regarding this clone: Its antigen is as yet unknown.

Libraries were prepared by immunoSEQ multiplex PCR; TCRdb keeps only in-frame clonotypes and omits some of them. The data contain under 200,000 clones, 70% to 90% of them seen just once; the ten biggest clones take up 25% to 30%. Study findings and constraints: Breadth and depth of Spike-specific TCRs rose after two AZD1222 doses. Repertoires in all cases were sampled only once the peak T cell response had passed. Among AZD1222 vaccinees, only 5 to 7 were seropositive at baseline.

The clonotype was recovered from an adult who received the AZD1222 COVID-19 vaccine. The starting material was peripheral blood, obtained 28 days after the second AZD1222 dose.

The CDR3 DNA follows: TGTGCCAGCAGCCTGAGAGACAGAAACAATGAGCAGTTCTTC. Residues: CASSLRDRNNEQFF. The chain recombines TRBV5-4 with TRBJ2-1; tentative D call: TRBD1 (5 bases). This CDR3 comprises 14 residues. Germline V gene lookup returns CDR1 SGHNT and CDR2 YYREEE (reference sequence). Trimming removed 4 bases at V and 5 bases at J, with 13 bases between.